Given below is one T cell receptor (beta chain) in context. This entry comes from a study of technical replicates of blood from several donors. The method was immunoSEQ multiplex PCR; TCRdb's version includes in-frame clones alone and lacks a portion of them. The data show about 100,000 clones, almost 96% seen once. Source material: T cells isolated from PBMCs. The source is a human donor in good health.

CDR3 region: CASSVTSSYEQYF. DNA for the CDR3: TGTGCCAGCAGTGTGACTAGCTCCTACGAGCAGTACTTC. The chain recombines TRBV25-1 with TRBJ2-7, with TRBD2 as a possible D gene (6 bases). With 4 bases removed from V and 0 bases from J, the gap between germline ends came to 7 bases. CDR1 is MGHDK, CDR2 SYGVNS, per germline. This CDR3 has 13 amino acids.